A single sample is the source of the 15 T cell receptor beta chains below, sequenced in a study of cytomegalovirus exposure and HLA in healthy donors. The PCR ran on 60 Vbeta and 13 Jbeta primers. Sequencing was performed with immunoSEQ multiplex PCR; in TCRdb, only in-frame clones are kept and a portion is missing. The sample has around 100,000 clones, roughly 66% seen once. The material sequenced was PBMCs. These receptors originate from a woman aged 50 to 60 in good health and CMV-seronegative.

The chain combines TRBV2 with TRBJ1-1, with 7 nucleotides matching TRBD1. The CDR3 spans 14 residues. CDR1 is SNHLY and CDR2 is FYNNEI in the germline V gene. The ends lost 8 bases at V and 1 base at J; junction bases unmatched: 7. The CDR3, as DNA: TGTGCCAGCCCCCGGGACAGCAAGAACACTGAAGCTTTCTTT. This translates into CASPRDSKNTEAFF.

The chain couples TRBV7-9 to TRBJ1-4; TRBD1 matches at 8 bases. V dropped 4 bases and J dropped 8; count of bases not matched to a gene: 9. Germline CDR1 is SEHNR and CDR2 is FQNEAQ (reference sequence). The CDR3 length is 15 residues. CDR3 sequence (DNA): TGTGCCAGCAGCTCCGAACAGGGGGGTGTGGAAAAACTGTTTTTT. Its translation: CASSSEQGGVEKLFF.

This sequence joins TRBV11-3 and TRBJ2-4, with 7 bases aligning to TRBD1. The CDR3 length is 15 residues. Germline lookup yields CDR1 SGHNT and CDR2 YENEEA. The junction had 4 bases not matched to a gene; V was cut back by 5 bases and J by 0 bases. The CDR3 coding sequence is TGTGCCAGCAGCGTAAGGGACAGAGCCAAAAACATTCAGTACTTC. Its translation: CASSVRDRAKNIQYF.

This clone occurred a few times. This chain joins TRBV27 and TRBJ2-7; D is undetermined. CDR1 and CDR2 from the germline V gene are MNHEY and SMNVEV (reference sequence). V was trimmed by 8 bases and J by 2 bases, leaving 19 bases between them. The CDR3 totals 15 residues. The CDR3 DNA is TGTGCCAGCTCTTCGGGTACTCGCGGTGCCTACGAGCAGTACTTC. This translates into CASSSGTRGAYEQYF.

The V gene is TRBV11-3, the J gene TRBJ2-1; TRBD2 agrees at 7 bases. Germline V CDR1 and CDR2: SGHNT, YENEEA. Unmatched junction bases numbered 6, after V lost 7 bases and J lost 3 bases. The CDR3 has 14 amino acids. The CDR3 DNA is TGTGCCAGCACGCCGCGGGAGAGCTACAATGAGCAGTTCTTC. It translates to CASTPRESYNEQFF.

This clone was detected a few times. V and J are TRBV15 and TRBJ2-4, with D maybe TRBD1 (6 bases). This CDR3 contains 20 residues. Germline-derived CDR1 and CDR2 are LNHNV and YYDKDF (reference sequence). The germline V and J ends were trimmed by 5 bases and 2 bases, with 28 bases remaining between them. Here the CDR3 reads CATSHHGQPVLWVSKNIQYF. DNA of the CDR3: TGTGCCACCAGCCACCACGGACAGCCCGTACTTTGGGTTTCCAAAAACATTCAGTACTTC. The full variable domain, with the rest looked up from reference TRBV15 and TRBJ2-4, is DAMVIQNPRYQVTQFGKPVTLSCSQTLNHNVMYWYQQKSSQAPKLLFHYYDKDFNNEADTPDNFQSRRPNTSFCFLDIRSPGLGDTAMYLCATSHHGQPVLWVSKNIQYFGAGTRLSVL.

The chain joins TRBV19 to TRBJ1-3, with 7 bases matching TRBD1. Looked up from germline, CDR1 is LNHDA and CDR2 is SQIVND (reference sequence). The CDR3 has 14 residues. The junction had 10 bases not matched to a gene; V was cut back by 10 bases and J by 4 bases. The CDR3 region is CATQGVALGNTIYF. For the CDR3, the DNA is TGTGCCACTCAGGGGGTGGCTCTGGGAAACACCATATATTTT. Full variable domain (rest looked up from reference TRBV19 and TRBJ1-3): DGGITQSPKYLFRKEGQNVTLSCEQNLNHDAMYWYRQDPGQGLRLIYYSQIVNDFQKGDIAEGYSVSREKKESFPLTVTSAQKNPTAFYLCATQGVALGNTIYFGEGSWLTVV.

The chain combines TRBV18 with TRBJ1-4; D ambiguous. Trimming left V 3 bases short and J 7 bases short, with 9 bases between. This CDR3 region has 13 residues. Germline CDR1 is KGHSH and CDR2 is LQKENI. The CDR3 region has the DNA TGTGCCAGCTCACCCTTCGAGGGTGAAAAACTGTTTTTT. This translates into CASSPFEGEKLFF.

This clone turned up a few times. V usage is TRBV5-1 and J usage is TRBJ2-2; D ambiguous. The germline V and J ends were trimmed by 5 bases and 1 base, with 9 bases remaining between them. Germline V gives CDR1 SGHRS, CDR2 YFSETQ. This CDR3 is built from 14 residues. CDR3 DNA: TGCGCCAGCAGTGCCGGGTGGAACACCGGGGAGCTGTTTTTT. Its translation is CASSAGWNTGELFF.

This clone was seen more than once but under ten times. The chain couples TRBV27 to TRBJ1-4, with D possibly TRBD1 on 5 matching bases. Germline-derived CDR1 and CDR2 are MNHEY and SMNVEV (reference sequence). The germline V and J ends were trimmed by 2 bases and 8 bases, with 21 bases remaining between them. The CDR3 extends over 17 amino acids. The CDR3 loop is CASSLVLPGYLNEKLFF. As DNA, the CDR3 is TGTGCCAGCAGTTTAGTCCTCCCAGGGTATCTCAACGAAAAACTGTTTTTT.

The chain is built from TRBV27 and TRBJ1-2; no firm D call. Germline V gives CDR1 MNHEY, CDR2 SMNVEV (reference sequence). V was cut by 2 bases and J by 0 bases, with 4 bases left in between. The CDR3 spans 13 residues. The CDR3 is CASSLGANYGYTF. The CDR3 nucleotides are TGTGCCAGCAGTTTAGGAGCTAACTATGGCTACACCTTC.

The rearrangement uses TRBV10-1 and TRBJ2-7; D gene uncertain. Per germline, CDR1 WNHNN and CDR2 SYGVQD (reference sequence). Trimming took 0 bases from V and 0 from J, leaving 6 bases between them. The CDR3 contains 14 residues. CDR3: CASSESQLSYEQYF. The CDR3, as DNA: TGCGCCAGCAGTGAGTCTCAACTCTCCTACGAGCAGTACTTC.

The chain is built from TRBV18 and TRBJ2-5; D is perhaps TRBD1 (6 bases). Germline V CDR1 and CDR2: KGHSH, LQKENI. CDR3 length: 14 residues. V was shortened by 5 bases and J by 5 bases, with 15 bases between the two germline ends. Written as DNA, the CDR3 is TGTGCCAGCTCAGGACAGCCCCTTATGGAGACCCAGTACTTC. Translated: CASSGQPLMETQYF.

The rearrangement uses TRBV4-2 and TRBJ2-7; TRBD1 agrees at 9 bases. Germline values: CDR1 LGHNA, CDR2 YNFKEQ. The CDR3 consists of 15 residues. V dropped 1 base and J dropped 4; count of bases not matched to a gene: 5. The CDR3 is CASSQGTGDLYEQYF. Here the CDR3 DNA reads TGTGCCAGCAGCCAAGGGACAGGGGATCTTTACGAGCAGTACTTC.

For the CDR3, the DNA is TGTGCCAGCAGCTTAGGAGGGACTAGCCTAATTACCGGGGAGCTGTTTTTT. It encodes CASSLGGTSLITGELFF. The chain employs TRBV7-9 and TRBJ2-2, with 9 bases identical to TRBD2. The CDR3 contains 17 residues. Germline CDR1 SEHNR, CDR2 FQNEAQ (reference sequence). Losses at the gene ends were 1 base for V and 5 bases for J; bases not matched to a gene: 8.